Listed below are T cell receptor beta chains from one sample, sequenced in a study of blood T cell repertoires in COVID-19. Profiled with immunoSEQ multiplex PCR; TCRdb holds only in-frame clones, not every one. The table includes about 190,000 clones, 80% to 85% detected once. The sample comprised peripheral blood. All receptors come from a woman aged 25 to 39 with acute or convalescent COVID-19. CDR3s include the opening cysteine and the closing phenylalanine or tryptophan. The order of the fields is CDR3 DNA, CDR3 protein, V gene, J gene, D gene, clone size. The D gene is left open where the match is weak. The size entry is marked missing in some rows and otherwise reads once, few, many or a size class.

TGTGCCAGCTCACCCTCTATCCGGGAGGGGGATACGCAGTATTTT	CASSPSIREGDTQYF	TRBV18	TRBJ2-3	TRBD2	NA
TGTGCCAGCAGCTTAGGCGACAGGGCTGATTCACCCCTCCACTTT	CASSLGDRADSPLHF	TRBV7-9	TRBJ1-6	TRBD1	NA
TGTGCCAGCCTTGGGATGCGGAGGGGCTACACCTTC	CASLGMRRGYTF	TRBV6-5	TRBJ1-2	NA	NA
TGTGCCACCAGCAGAGAAGTTCAGGGGGGTAGGCCCCAGCATTTT	CATSREVQGGRPQHF	TRBV15	TRBJ1-5	TRBD1	NA
TGTGCCAGCAGCGTAAGCCCCCTGGTCGAAGCACCCCTCCACTTT	CASSVSPLVEAPLHF	TRBV9	TRBJ1-6	NA	NA
TGTGCCAGCAGTGAAATGCAGGGTCGTAAGGAAAAACTGTTTTTT	CASSEMQGRKEKLFF	TRBV2	TRBJ1-4	NA	NA
TGTGCCATCAGTGATAACAATGAGCAGTTCTTC	CAISDNNEQFF	TRBV10-3	TRBJ2-1	NA	once
TGTGCCAGCAGCCAAAAAGGGCCGTGGGGCACTGAAAAACTGTTTTTT	CASSQKGPWGTEKLFF	TRBV3-1/TRBV3-2	TRBJ1-4	NA	NA
TGTGCCAGTAGTATAGTCCGGCAGACAGCCAGCCATGAAAAACTGTTTTTT	CASSIVRQTASHEKLFF	TRBV19	TRBJ1-4	NA	NA
TGTGCCAGCAGCGTGTCCGGGACAGGGGGTTTTGGGTACGAGCAGTACTTC	CASSVSGTGGFGYEQYF	TRBV9	TRBJ2-7	TRBD1	once
TGTGCCAGCAACCAGGGGGCCCTTAGGGGAAACACCATATATTTT	CASNQGALRGNTIYF	TRBV2	TRBJ1-3	TRBD1	NA
TGTGCCTGGAGTGTGGGCAGGGGCACCTACGAGCAGTACTTC	CAWSVGRGTYEQYF	TRBV30	TRBJ2-7	NA	NA
TGTGCCAGCATCCAGGACACCTTTGGCTTTGAGCAGTTCTTC	CASIQDTFGFEQFF	TRBV2	TRBJ2-1	NA	NA
TGTGCCAGCAGTAGCGGGACAGGGGTTGAGAACACTGAAGCTTTCTTT	CASSSGTGVENTEAFF	TRBV6-4	TRBJ1-1	TRBD1	NA
TGTGCCAGCAGTGATCGGGGGGTATACACAGATACGCAGTATTTT	CASSDRGVYTDTQYF	TRBV6-1	TRBJ2-3	TRBD2	NA
TGTGCCACCAGCAGAGATCGGGCGGGGCTGAATGAAAAACTGTTTTTT	CATSRDRAGLNEKLFF	TRBV15	TRBJ1-4	NA	NA
TGTGCCAGCACCCCGGACACATCCAATTCACCCCTCCACTTT	CASTPDTSNSPLHF	TRBV28	TRBJ1-6	NA	NA
TGTGCCAGCAGTTGGGGCACTGCCTACGAGCAGTACTTC	CASSWGTAYEQYF	TRBV12-3/TRBV12-4	TRBJ2-7	NA	NA
TGTGCCAGCAGCACCGGCGGACTAGCGGCTCAGCAGTACTTC	CASSTGGLAAQQYF	TRBV21-1	TRBJ2-7	NA	once